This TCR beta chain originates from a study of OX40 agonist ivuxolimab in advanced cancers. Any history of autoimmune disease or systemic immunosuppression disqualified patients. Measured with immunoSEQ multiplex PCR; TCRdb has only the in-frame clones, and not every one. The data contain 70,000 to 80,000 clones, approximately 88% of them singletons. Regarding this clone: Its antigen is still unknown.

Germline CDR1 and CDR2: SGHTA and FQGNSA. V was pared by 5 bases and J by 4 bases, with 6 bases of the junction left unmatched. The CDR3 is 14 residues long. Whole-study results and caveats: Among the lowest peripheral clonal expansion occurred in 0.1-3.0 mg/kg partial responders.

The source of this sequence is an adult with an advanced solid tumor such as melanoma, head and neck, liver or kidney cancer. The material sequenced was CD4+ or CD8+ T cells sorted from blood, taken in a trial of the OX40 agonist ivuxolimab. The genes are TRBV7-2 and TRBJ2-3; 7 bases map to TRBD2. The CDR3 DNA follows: TGTGCCAGCAGCGCCCGGGCGGGAGCAGATACGCAGTATTTT. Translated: CASSARAGADTQYF.